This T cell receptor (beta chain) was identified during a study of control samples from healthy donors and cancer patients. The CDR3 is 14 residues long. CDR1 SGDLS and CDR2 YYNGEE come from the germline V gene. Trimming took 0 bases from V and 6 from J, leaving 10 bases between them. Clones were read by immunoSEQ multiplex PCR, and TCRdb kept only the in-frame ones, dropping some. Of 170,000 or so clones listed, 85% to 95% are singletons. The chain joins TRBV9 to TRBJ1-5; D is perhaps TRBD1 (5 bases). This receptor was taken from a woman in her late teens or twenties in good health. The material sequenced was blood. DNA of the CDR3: TGTGCCAGCAGCGTAGGTCCAGGGAGTCAGCCCCAGCATTTT. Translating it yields CASSVGPGSQPQHF.